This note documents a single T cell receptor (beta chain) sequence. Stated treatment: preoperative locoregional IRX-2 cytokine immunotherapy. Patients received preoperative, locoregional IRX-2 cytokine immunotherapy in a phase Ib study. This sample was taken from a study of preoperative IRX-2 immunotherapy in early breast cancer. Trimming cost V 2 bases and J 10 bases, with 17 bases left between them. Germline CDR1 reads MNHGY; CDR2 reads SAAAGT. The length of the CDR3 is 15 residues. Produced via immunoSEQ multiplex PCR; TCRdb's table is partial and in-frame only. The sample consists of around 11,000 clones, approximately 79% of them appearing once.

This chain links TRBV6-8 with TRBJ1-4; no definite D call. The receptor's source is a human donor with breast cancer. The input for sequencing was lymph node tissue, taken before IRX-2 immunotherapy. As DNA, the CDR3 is TGTGCCAGCAGTTACAGGTCGACCGTCCAAGGAAAACTGTTTTTT. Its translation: CASSYRSTVQGKLFF.